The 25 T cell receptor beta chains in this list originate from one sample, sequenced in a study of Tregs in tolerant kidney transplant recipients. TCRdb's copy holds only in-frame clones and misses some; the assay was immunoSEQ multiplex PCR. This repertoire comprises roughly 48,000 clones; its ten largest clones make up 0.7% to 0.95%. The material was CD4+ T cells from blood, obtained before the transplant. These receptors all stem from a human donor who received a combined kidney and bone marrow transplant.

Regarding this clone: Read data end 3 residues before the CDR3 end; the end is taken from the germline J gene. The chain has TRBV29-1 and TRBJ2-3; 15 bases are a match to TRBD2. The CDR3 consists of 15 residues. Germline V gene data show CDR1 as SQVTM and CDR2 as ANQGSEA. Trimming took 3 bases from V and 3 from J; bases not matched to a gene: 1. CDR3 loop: CSVEGLAGGTDTQYF. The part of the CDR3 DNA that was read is TGCAGCGTTGAGGGACTAGCGGGAGGAACAGATACG.

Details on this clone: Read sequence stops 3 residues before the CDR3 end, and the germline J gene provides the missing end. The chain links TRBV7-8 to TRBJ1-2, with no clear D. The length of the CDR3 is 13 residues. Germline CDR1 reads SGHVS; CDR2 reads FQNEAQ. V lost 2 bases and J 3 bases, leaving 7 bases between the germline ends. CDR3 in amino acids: CASSLRQDYGYTF. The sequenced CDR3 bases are TGTGCCAGCAGCTTAAGGCAGGACTATGGC. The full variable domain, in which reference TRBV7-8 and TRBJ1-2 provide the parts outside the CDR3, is GAGVSQSPRYKVAKRGQDVALRCDPISGHVSLFWYQQALGQGPEFLTYFQNEAQLDKSGLPSDRFFAERPEGSVSTLKIQRTQQEDSAVYLCASSLRQDYGYTFGSGTRLTVV.

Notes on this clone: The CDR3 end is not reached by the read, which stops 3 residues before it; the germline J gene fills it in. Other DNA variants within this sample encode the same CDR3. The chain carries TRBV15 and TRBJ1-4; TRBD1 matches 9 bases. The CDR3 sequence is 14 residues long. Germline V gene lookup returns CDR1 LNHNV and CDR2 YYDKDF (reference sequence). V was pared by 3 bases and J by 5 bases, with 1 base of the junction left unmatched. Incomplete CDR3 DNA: TGTGCCACCAGCAGGGGACAGGGAAATGAAAAA. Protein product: CATSRGQGNEK. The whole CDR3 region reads CATSRGQGNEKLFF.

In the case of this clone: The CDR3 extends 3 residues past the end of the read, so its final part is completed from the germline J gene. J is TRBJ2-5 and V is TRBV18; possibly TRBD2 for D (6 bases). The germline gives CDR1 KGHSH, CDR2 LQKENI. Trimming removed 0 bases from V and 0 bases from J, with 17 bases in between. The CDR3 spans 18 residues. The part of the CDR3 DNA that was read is TGTGCCAGCTCACCACCGAACCCCGGGGGACTTTACCAAGAGACC. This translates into CASSPPNPGGLYQET. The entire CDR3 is CASSPPNPGGLYQETQYF.

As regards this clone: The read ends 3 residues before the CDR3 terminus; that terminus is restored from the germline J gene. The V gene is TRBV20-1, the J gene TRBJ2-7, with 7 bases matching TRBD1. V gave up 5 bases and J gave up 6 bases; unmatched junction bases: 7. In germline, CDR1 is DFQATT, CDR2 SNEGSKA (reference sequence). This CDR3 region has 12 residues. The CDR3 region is CSAFRQGPEQYF. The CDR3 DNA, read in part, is TGCAGTGCTTTTAGACAGGGACCCGAG.

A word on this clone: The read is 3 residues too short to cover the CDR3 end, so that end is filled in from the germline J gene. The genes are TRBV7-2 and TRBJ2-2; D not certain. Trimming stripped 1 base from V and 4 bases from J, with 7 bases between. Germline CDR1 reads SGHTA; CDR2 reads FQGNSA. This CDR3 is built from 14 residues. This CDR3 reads CASSLVGLTGELFF. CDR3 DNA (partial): TGTGCCAGCAGCTTAGTGGGCCTCACCGGGGAG.

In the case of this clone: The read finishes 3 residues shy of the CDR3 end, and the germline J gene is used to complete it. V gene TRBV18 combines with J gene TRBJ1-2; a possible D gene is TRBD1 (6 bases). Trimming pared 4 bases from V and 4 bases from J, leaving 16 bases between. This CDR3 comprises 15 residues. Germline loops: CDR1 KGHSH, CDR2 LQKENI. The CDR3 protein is CASSLPAGAVYGYTF. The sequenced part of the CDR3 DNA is TGTGCCAGCTCACTACCGGCGGGGGCAGTCTATGGC.

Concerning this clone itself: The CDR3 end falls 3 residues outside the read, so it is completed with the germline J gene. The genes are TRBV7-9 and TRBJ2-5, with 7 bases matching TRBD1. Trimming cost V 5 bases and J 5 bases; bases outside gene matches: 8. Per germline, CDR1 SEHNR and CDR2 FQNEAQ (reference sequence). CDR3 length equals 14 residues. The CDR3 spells CASSQGQLGETQYF. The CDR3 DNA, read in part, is TGTGCCAGCAGCCAGGGACAGTTGGGGGAGACC.

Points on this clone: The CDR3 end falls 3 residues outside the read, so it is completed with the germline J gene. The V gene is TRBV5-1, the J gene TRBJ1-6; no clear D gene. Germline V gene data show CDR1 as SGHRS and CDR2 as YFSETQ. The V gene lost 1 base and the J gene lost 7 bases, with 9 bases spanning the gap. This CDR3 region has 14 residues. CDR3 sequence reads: CASSLTGSNSPLHF. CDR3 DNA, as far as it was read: TGCGCCAGCAGCTTGACGGGTTCCAATTCACCC. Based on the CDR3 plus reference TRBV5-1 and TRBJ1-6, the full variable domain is KAGVTQTPRYLIKTRGQQVTLSCSPISGHRSVSWYQQTPGQGLQFLFEYFSETQRNKGNFPGRFSGRQFSNSRSEMNVSTLELGDSALYLCASSLTGSNSPLHFGNGTRLTVT.

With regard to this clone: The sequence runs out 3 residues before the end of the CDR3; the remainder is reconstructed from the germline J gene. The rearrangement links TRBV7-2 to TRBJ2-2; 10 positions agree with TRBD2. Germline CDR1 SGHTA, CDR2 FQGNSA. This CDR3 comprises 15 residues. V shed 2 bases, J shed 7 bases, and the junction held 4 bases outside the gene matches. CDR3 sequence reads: CASSLLAGAGGELFF. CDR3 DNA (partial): TGTGCCAGCAGCTTACTAGCGGGAGCTGGCGGGGAG.

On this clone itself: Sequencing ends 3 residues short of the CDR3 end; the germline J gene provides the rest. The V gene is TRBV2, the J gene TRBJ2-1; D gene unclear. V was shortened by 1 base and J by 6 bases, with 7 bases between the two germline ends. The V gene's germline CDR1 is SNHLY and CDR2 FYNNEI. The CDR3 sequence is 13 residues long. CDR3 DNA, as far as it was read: TGTGCCAGCAGTGAAGAGCACCTCAATGAG. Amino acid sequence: CASSEEHLNE. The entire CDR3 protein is CASSEEHLNEQFF.

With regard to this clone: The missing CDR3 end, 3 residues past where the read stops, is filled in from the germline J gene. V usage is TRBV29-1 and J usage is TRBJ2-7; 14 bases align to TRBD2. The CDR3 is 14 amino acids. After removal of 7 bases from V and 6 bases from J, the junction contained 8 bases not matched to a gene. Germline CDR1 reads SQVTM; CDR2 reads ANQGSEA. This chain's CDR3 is CSGGTSGSLREQYF. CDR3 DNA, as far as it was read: TGCAGCGGTGGGACTAGCGGGAGTCTTCGCGAG.

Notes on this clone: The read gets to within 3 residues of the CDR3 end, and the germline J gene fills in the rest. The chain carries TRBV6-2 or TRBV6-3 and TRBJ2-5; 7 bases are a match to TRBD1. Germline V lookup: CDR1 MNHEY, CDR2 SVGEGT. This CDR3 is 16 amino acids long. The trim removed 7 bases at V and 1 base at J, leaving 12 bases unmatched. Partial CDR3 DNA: TGTGCCAGCACCCAAATCTTGCCAGGGGGCCAAGAGACC. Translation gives CASTQILPGGQET. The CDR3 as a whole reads CASTQILPGGQETQYF.

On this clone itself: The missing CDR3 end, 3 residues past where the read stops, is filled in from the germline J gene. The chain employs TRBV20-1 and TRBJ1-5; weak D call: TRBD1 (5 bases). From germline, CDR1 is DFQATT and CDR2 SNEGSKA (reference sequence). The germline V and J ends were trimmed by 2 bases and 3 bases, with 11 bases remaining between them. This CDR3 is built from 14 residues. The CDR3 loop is CSARSGADNQPQHF. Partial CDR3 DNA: TGCAGTGCTAGAAGTGGGGCGGACAATCAGCCC.

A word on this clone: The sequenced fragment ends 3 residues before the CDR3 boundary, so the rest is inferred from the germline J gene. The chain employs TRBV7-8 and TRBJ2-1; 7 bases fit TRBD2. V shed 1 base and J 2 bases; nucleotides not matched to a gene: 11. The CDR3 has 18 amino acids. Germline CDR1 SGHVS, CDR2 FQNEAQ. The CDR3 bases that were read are TGTGCCAGCAGCTTAGTGAGGGCGGGAGTCCGAACCTACAATGAG. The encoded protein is CASSLVRAGVRTYNE. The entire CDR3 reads CASSLVRAGVRTYNEQFF.

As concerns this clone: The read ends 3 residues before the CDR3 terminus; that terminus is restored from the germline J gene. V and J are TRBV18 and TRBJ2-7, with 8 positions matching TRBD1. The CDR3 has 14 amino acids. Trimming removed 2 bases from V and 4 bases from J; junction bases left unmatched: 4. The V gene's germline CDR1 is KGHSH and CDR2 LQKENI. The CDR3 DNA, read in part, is TGTGCCAGCTCACCAGATCAGGGGGCTTACGAG. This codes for CASSPDQGAYE. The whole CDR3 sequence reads CASSPDQGAYEQYF.

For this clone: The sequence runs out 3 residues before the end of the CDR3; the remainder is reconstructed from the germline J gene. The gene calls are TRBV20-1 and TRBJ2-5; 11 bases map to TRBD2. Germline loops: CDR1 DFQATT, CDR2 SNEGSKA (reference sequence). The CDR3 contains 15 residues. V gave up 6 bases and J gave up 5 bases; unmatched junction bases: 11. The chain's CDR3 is CSADFSGRELETQYF. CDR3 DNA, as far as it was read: TGCAGTGCAGACTTTAGCGGGAGGGAGTTGGAGACC.

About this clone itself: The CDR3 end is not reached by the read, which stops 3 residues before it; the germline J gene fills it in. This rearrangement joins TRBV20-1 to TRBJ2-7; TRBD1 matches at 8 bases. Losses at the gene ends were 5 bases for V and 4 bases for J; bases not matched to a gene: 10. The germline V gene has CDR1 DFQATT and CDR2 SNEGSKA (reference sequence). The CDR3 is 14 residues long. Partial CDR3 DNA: TGCAGTGCTGAAACAGACAGGGGTGTGTACGAG. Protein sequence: CSAETDRGVYE. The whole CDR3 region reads CSAETDRGVYEQYF.

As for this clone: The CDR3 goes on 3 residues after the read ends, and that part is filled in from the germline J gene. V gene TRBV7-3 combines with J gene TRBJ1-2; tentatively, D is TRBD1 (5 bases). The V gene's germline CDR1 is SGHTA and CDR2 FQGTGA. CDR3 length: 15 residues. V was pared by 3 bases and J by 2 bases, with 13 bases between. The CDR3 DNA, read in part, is TGTGCCAGCAGCTTGGATAGGGCAGGGAACTATGGC. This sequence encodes CASSLDRAGNYG. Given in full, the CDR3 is CASSLDRAGNYGYTF.

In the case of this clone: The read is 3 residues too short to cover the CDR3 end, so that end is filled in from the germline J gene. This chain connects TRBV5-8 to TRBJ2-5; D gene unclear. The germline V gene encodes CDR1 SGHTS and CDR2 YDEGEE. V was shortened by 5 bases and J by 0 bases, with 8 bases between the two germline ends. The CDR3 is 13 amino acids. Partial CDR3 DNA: TGTGCCAGCAGGTTAGGGTACCAAGAGACC. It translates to CASRLGYQET. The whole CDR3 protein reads CASRLGYQETQYF. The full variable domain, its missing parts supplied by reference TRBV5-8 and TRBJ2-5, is EAGVTQSPTHLIKTRGQQATLRCSPISGHTSVYWYQQALGLGLQFLLWYDEGEERNRGNFPPRFSGRQFPNYSSELNVNALELEDSALYLCASRLGYQETQYFGPGTRLLVL.

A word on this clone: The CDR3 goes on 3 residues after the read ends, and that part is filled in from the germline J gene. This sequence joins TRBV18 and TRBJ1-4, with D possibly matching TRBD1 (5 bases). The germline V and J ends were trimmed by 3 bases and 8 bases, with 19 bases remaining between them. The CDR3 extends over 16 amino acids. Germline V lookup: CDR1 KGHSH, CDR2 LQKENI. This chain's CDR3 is CASSPASGGREEKLFF. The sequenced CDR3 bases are TGTGCCAGCTCACCGGCCTCGGGGGGTCGGGAAGAAAAA.

The CDR3 region is CSAVTDYQETQYF. The DNA read from the CDR3 is TGCAGTGCGGTGACAGACTACCAAGAGACC. V is TRBV20-1 and J is TRBJ2-5; the D gene is possibly TRBD1 (5 bases). The CDR3 extends 3 residues past the end of the read, so its final part is completed from the germline J gene. The V gene's germline CDR1 is DFQATT and CDR2 SNEGSKA (reference sequence). V was trimmed by 6 bases and J by 0 bases, leaving 11 bases between them. The CDR3 length is 13 residues.

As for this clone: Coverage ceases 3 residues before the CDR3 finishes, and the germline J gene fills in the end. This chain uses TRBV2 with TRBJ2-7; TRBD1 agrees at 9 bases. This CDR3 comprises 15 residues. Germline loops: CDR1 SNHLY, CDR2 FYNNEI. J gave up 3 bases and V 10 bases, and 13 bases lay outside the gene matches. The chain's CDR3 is CATLSIGTGYYEQYF. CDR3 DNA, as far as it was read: TGTGCCACCTTATCTATCGGGACAGGGTACTACGAG.

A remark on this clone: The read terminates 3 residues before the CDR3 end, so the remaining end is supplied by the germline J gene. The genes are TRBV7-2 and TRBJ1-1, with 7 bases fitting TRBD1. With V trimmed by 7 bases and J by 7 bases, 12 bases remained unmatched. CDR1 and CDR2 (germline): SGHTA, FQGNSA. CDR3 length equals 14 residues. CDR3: CASISRGRDSEAFF. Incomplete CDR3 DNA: TGTGCCAGCATCTCGAGGGGCAGGGACAGTGAA.

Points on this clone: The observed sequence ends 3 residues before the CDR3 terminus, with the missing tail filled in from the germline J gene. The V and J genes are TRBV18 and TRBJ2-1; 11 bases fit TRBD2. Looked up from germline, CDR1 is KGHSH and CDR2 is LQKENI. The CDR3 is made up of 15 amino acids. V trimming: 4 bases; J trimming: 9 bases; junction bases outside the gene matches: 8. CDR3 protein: CASSLQTSGNAEQFF. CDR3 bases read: TGTGCCAGCTCACTTCAGACTAGCGGGAATGCTGAG.